This entry concerns a single TCR beta chain. In this sample, this clone turned up once. What this receptor recognizes is not known. Base qualities are not recorded, but no much larger clone differs from it by a single base. The CDR3, cysteine through phenylalanine, is 15 amino acids long. Of all the DNA, just the CDR3 is kept, 45 bases in frame from base 1. For CDR1 and CDR2, the germline V gene lists SGHRS and YFSETQ. Trimmed from V: 0 bases; trimmed from J: 1 base; junction bases lacking a gene match: 3. TCRbeta CDR3 regions were amplified from genomic DNA using the immunoSEQ Assay, a bias-controlled multiplex PCR. The authors' analysis ran thus. Within the assay, amplification of reference gene primers was used to estimate how many nucleated cells each sample contained. Sequence reads were collapsed and filtered to measure the absolute abundance of every unique TCRbeta CDR3 rearrangement. For each sample, productive Simpson clonality was calculated by taking the square root of Simpson's diversity index across productive rearrangements. The clones in this table, taken by TCRdb from immuneACCESS, are in-frame only. Not every clone is retained; where verified, under half of the shortfall comes from an unresolved V gene, and the cause of the rest is unknown. V and J calls and clone size come straight from that table; D and trimming were deduced from the DNA. A total of 85,000 to 90,000 clones appear in this sample, over 80% of them only once. 16% of the sample is taken by the ten largest.

These data are taken from a study of blood T cell repertoires in COVID-19 (TCRdb year 2020). Regarding the study in general: Collaborator samples came from the United States, Italy and Spain and covered acute and convalescent phases of COVID-19. The material from the prospective study consisted of cDNA or gDNA derived from T cells, B-cell-depleted T cells, or PBMCs. Deeply sampled blood TCRbeta repertoires from subjects exposed to, actively infected with, or recovered from COVID-19 were included in the dataset. The repertoires were released in a freely available public database meant as a resource for research on the immune response to SARS-CoV-2. Samples came from the ongoing ImmuneRACE study (first 160 participants) plus 1,254 subjects from 6 global collaborators. The sample metadata nearly always contained a de-identified subject ID, COVID-19 status, age in years and sex. Where available, HLA class I and class II types were obtained from metadata supplied by the sample provider rather than from assay-based typing. General findings and caveats noted by the study authors: Clinical and demographic metadata were provided uncurated, with the amount varying by source and participant.

Whole blood was collected in K2EDTA tubes by collaborating institutions according to the institutions' own protocols. For TCRbeta analysis, collaborators shipped samples as frozen whole blood, isolated PBMCs, or DNA extracted from either of those sample types. The sequence was collected from an elderly woman with active or convalescent COVID-19. In this chain, TRBV5-1 is recombined with TRBJ1-2; TRBD1 matches 7 bases in the middle. Sequencing used peripheral blood. The base sequence is TGCGCCAGCAGCTTGGATGGGACAGATAACTATGGCTACACCTTC. The translation is CASSLDGTDNYGYTF.